This T cell receptor (beta chain) was observed in a study of low-dose radiotherapy and immunotherapy resistance in tumors. The wider study: The study delivered 0.5 Gy per fraction every 2 weeks to Cohort 1, totaling 6.5 Gy. At a dose of 200 mg/m2, intravenous cyclophosphamide was given every two weeks, one day before radiation and immunotherapy.

TRAV- and TRBV-specific primers were used for first-strand cDNA, which covered alpha and beta chains. TCRs underwent 20 PCR cycles of amplification with a constant-region primer and V-primer adapter. By in vitro transcription, the isolated mRNA was amplified. TCRdb called the reads again in MiXCR, with one record for every CDR3 protein. In the table there are some 57,000 distinct CDR3 sequences, about 23% of which are singletons. The sample's time point: after trial treatment. Regarding treatment: LDRT plus nivolumab, ipilimumab, low-dose cyclophosphamide and aspirin (RACIN trial). There are many counts of this clonotype. Trimming took off 9 bases at V and 0 bases at J, with 9 bases between the two ends. Germline V gives CDR1 LNHDA, CDR2 SQIVND (reference sequence). The CDR3 length is 13 residues.

V usage is TRBV19 and J usage is TRBJ1-3; D remains unclear. This clonotype was sampled from a male donor with prostate cancer. The sample in question was PBMCs, obtained after low-dose radiotherapy plus immunotherapy. CDR3 bases: TGTGCCAGCTGGGAGTACTCTGGAAACACCATATATTTT. Protein product: CASWEYSGNTIYF.